This entry lists 32 T cell receptor beta chains sequenced from one sample in a study of early T cells in non-severe SARS-CoV-2 infection. Using its own MiXCR run on the 5' RACE reads, TCRdb lists one record per CDR3 protein. The table records roughly 57,000 distinct CDR3 sequences, about 12% of them present only once. Sequenced material: whole blood, taken at baseline. The receptors were sampled from an adult who was a healthcare worker with PCR-confirmed SARS-CoV-2 infection or an uninfected control (not recorded which).

This clonotype has a handful of counts. The CDR3 DNA reads as TGTGCCAGTAGTAAGGGGAGTCTCCGGACAGATACGCAGTATTTT. Translating gives CASSKGSLRTDTQYF. The chain links TRBV19 to TRBJ2-3; D assignment may be TRBD1 or TRBD2 (5 bases each). V lost 4 bases and J lost 3, with 14 bases in between. CDR1 and CDR2 from the germline V gene are LNHDA and SQIVND (reference sequence). The CDR3 runs to 15 residues.

This chain connects TRBV7-6 to TRBJ2-5; D is uncertain. V lost 4 bases, J lost 5 bases, and 5 bases lay in between. CDR1 SGHVS and CDR2 FNYEAQ come from the germline V gene. The CDR3 is made up of 11 amino acids. The CDR3 reads CASSSYETQYF. In DNA form, the CDR3 reads TGTGCCAGCAGCTCCTATGAGACCCAGTACTTC. The full variable domain, rest sourced from reference TRBV7-6 and TRBJ2-5, is GAGVSQSPRYKVTKRGQDVALRCDPISGHVSLYWYRQALGQGPEFLTYFNYEAQQDKSGLPNDRFSAERPEGSISTLTIQRTEQRDSAMYRCASSSYETQYFGPGTRLLVL.

Notes on this clonotype: The junction departs from the called germline gene at one end, perhaps through a read error. The chain links TRBV27 to TRBJ1-1; TRBD1 agrees at 8 bases. The CDR3 consists of 15 residues. Per germline, CDR1 MNHEY and CDR2 SMNVEV (reference sequence). CDR3 bases: TGTGCCAGCAATTTAGGGACAGGCATGAACACTGAAGCTTTCTTT. Its translation: CASNLGTGMNTEAFF.

This clonotype was counted between two and nine times. V gene TRBV5-4 combines with J gene TRBJ2-3, with 8 bases that match TRBD2. J was trimmed by 6 bases and V by 0 bases; bases with no gene match: 6. The CDR3 loop spans 15 amino acids. Germline V gene data show CDR1 as SGHNT and CDR2 as YYREEE (reference sequence). CDR3 residues: CASSLAGGAEDTQYF. The CDR3 DNA sequence: TGTGCCAGCAGCTTGGCCGGGGGGGCAGAGGATACGCAGTATTTT. The complete variable domain, with remaining parts taken from reference TRBV5-4 and TRBJ2-3, reads ETGVTQSPTHLIKTRGQQVTLRCSSQSGHNTVSWYQQALGQGPQFIFQYYREEENGRGNFPPRFSGLQFPNYSSELNVNALELDDSALYLCASSLAGGAEDTQYFGPGTRLTVL.

This clonotype came up a few times. The genes are TRBV5-1 and TRBJ1-5; 9 bases line up with TRBD1. V gave up 4 bases and J gave up 4 bases; unmatched junction bases: 6. From germline, CDR1 is SGHRS and CDR2 YFSETQ. This CDR3 is built from 15 residues. For the CDR3, the DNA is TGCGCCAGCAGCCCTGACAGGGGGGAGAATCAGCCCCAGCATTTT. It yields the protein CASSPDRGENQPQHF.

In this sample, this clonotype turned up many times. This chain links TRBV12-5 with TRBJ1-2; TRBD1 might be the D (6 bases). Trimming stripped 6 bases from V and 5 bases from J, with 19 bases between. CDR3 length: 15 residues. Germline values: CDR1 LGHNT, CDR2 FRNRAP. The CDR3 here is CASGTSSQGGYGYTF. CDR3 bases: TGTGCTAGTGGCACCTCTTCACAGGGCGGGTATGGCTACACCTTC.

With regard to this clonotype: The final CDR3 position lacks the conserved phenylalanine or tryptophan, pointing to a likely read error. This chain connects TRBV7-8 to TRBJ2-3; D remains ambiguous. The CDR3 covers 12 residues. V was shortened by 2 bases and J by 5 bases, with 5 bases between the two germline ends. Per germline, CDR1 SGHVS and CDR2 FQNEAQ. CDR3 sequence (DNA): TGTGCCAGCAGCTTACTCGGAGATACGCAGTATATT. Protein product: CASSLLGDTQYI.

The CDR3 sequence is CASRFGLNTEAFF. For the CDR3, the DNA is TGTGCCAGCAGGTTCGGACTCAACACTGAAGCTTTCTTT. V usage is TRBV7-2 and J usage is TRBJ1-1, with unresolved D. The CDR3 covers 13 residues. From germline, CDR1 is SGHTA and CDR2 FQGNSA. Trimming stripped 6 bases from V and 2 bases from J, with 10 bases between.

This clonotype was detected only a few times. The gene calls are TRBV19 and TRBJ2-5; D is tentatively TRBD1 or TRBD2 (6 bases each). V was cut by 7 bases and J by 5 bases, with 14 bases left in between. Per germline, CDR1 LNHDA and CDR2 SQIVND (reference sequence). The CDR3 spans 13 residues. The CDR3 coding sequence is TGTGCCAGTACCGGGGGCTGGCGGGAGACCCAGTACTTC. Protein sequence: CASTGGWRETQYF.

The sample holds a few counts of this clonotype. The V gene is TRBV29-1, the J gene TRBJ1-2, with TRBD1 matching over 10 bases. This CDR3 has 14 amino acids. Germline CDR1 and CDR2: SQVTM and ANQGSEA. The V and J ends lost 6 bases and 4 bases, in that order; junction bases with no gene match: 8. CDR3 loop: CSVARQGARYGYTF. The CDR3 DNA reads TGCAGCGTCGCCCGACAGGGGGCGCGCTATGGCTACACCTTC.

This chain connects TRBV20-1 to TRBJ1-6, with 10 bases aligning to TRBD1. The junction had 8 bases not matched to a gene; V was cut back by 3 bases and J by 9 bases. The CDR3 consists of 15 residues. The germline CDR1 and CDR2 sequences are DFQATT and SNEGSKA (reference sequence). The CDR3 loop reads CSASGDRGAVSPLHF. The CDR3 DNA is TGCAGTGCTAGCGGGGACAGGGGCGCTGTTTCACCCCTCCACTTT.

The CDR3 loop is CAISDGLAGRETQYF. The CDR3 DNA reads TGTGCCATCAGTGATGGACTAGCGGGGAGGGAGACCCAGTACTTC. The chain carries TRBV10-3 and TRBJ2-5; 12 bases agree with TRBD2. The V and J ends lost 3 bases and 5 bases, in that order; junction bases with no gene match: 4. This CDR3 is built from 15 residues. Germline CDR1 and CDR2: ENHRY and SYGVKD.

This clonotype came up a few times. The rearrangement joins TRBV4-2 to TRBJ2-3; 11 nucleotides match TRBD1. The CDR3 runs 15 residues. Germline CDR1 is LGHNA and CDR2 is YNFKEQ. V shed 4 bases and J 5 bases; nucleotides not matched to a gene: 5. In DNA, the CDR3 is TGTGCCAGCAGCCCCCGGGACAGGGGGGTAGATACGCAGTATTTT. Translation: CASSPRDRGVDTQYF.

The sample holds a few counts of this clonotype. The gene calls are TRBV6-6 and TRBJ2-7; 12 bases fit TRBD2. Germline V gene sequence: CDR1 MNHNY, CDR2 SVGAGI (reference sequence). Trimming took 6 bases from V and 0 from J; bases not matched to a gene: 6. This CDR3 has 16 residues. CDR3 DNA sequence: TGTGCCAGCAGGACTAGCGGGGGCCTCAGCTCCTACGAGCAGTACTTC. Protein: CASRTSGGLSSYEQYF.

The chain couples TRBV6-5 to TRBJ2-7; no clear D gene. The germline V and J ends were trimmed by 7 bases and 5 bases, with 9 bases remaining between them. Germline CDR1 and CDR2: MNHEY and SVGAGI. This CDR3 spans 11 amino acids. CDR3 region: CASTKWDEQYF. The CDR3 nucleotides are TGTGCCAGCACCAAGTGGGACGAGCAGTACTTC.

As concerns this clonotype: Germline is not matched at one junction end, which may reflect a read error. The chain employs TRBV7-7 and TRBJ2-3, with TRBD2 matching 9 bases. The CDR3 is 15 amino acids. Germline CDR1 SSHAT, CDR2 FNYEAQ (reference sequence). The CDR3, as DNA: TGTGCTAGCAGCTTAGGGTTAGCGGGAGTAGATACGCAGTATTTT. It codes for CASSLGLAGVDTQYF.

This clonotype was seen repeatedly, ten times or more. V and J are TRBV20-1 and TRBJ1-1; D remains ambiguous. The CDR3 loop spans 12 amino acids. V lost 3 bases and J 5 bases, leaving 10 bases between the germline ends. Germline lookup yields CDR1 DFQATT and CDR2 SNEGSKA (reference sequence). The CDR3, as DNA: TGCAGTGCTAGTGGCCCGTCGACTGAAGCTTTCTTT. This translates into CSASGPSTEAFF.

This clonotype occurred a few times. The V call is TRBV10-2, the J call TRBJ2-7, with 7 bases identical to TRBD2. The V gene end was trimmed by 2 bases and the J gene end by 0 bases; junction bases not matched to a gene: 4. Germline V CDR1 and CDR2: WSHSY, SAAADI. The CDR3 spans 15 residues. The CDR3 DNA is TGCGCCAGCAGTGAGACCCAGCGGGGCTCCTACGAGCAGTACTTC. It yields the protein CASSETQRGSYEQYF.

The V gene is TRBV2, the J gene TRBJ2-1; 9 nucleotides match TRBD2. The CDR3 has 16 residues. CDR1 is SNHLY, CDR2 FYNNEI, per germline. J gave up 7 bases and V 4 bases, and 11 bases lay outside the gene matches. CDR3 sequence (DNA): TGTGCCAGCAGTGCCGATAGCGGGAGAGCCTCGAATGAGCAGTTCTTC. This sequence encodes CASSADSGRASNEQFF. The complete variable domain, with remaining parts taken from reference TRBV2 and TRBJ2-1, reads EPEVTQTPSHQVTQMGQEVILRCVPISNHLYFYWYRQILGQKVEFLVSFYNNEISEKSEIFDDQFSVERPDGSNFTLKIRSTKLEDSAMYFCASSADSGRASNEQFFGPGTRLTVL.

This clonotype was picked up a small number of times. The genes are TRBV14 and TRBJ2-3; D is uncertain. Germline V gene lookup returns CDR1 SGHDN and CDR2 FVKESK. This CDR3 region has 15 residues. V was trimmed by 2 bases and J by 0 bases, leaving 9 bases between them. DNA for the CDR3: TGTGCCAGCAGCCAAATATCGGTGAGCACAGATACGCAGTATTTT. It specifies CASSQISVSTDTQYF. The full variable domain, completed using reference TRBV14 and TRBJ2-3, is EAGVTQFPSHSVIEKGQTVTLRCDPISGHDNLYWYRRVMGKEIKFLLHFVKESKQDESGMPNNRFLAERTGGTYSTLKVQPAELEDSGVYFCASSQISVSTDTQYFGPGTRLTVL.

Ten or more counts support this clonotype. The V call is TRBV7-2, the J call TRBJ2-5; D is possibly TRBD1 (6 bases). Germline values: CDR1 SGHTA, CDR2 FQGNSA. This CDR3 is 13 amino acids long. Trimming stripped 3 bases from V and 5 bases from J, with 10 bases between. This chain's CDR3 is CASSLGAGETQYF. The CDR3 DNA is TGTGCCAGCAGCTTGGGGGCAGGGGAGACCCAGTACTTC.

This clonotype was counted between two and nine times. This sequence joins TRBV28 and TRBJ2-7; D is possibly TRBD2 (5 bases). The CDR3 extends over 12 amino acids. V lost 5 bases and J 6 bases, leaving 11 bases between the germline ends. Per germline, CDR1 MDHEN and CDR2 SYDVKM. CDR3 DNA: TGTGCCAGCAGTATCCCGGGGTTCGAGCAGTACTTC. Translated, it gives CASSIPGFEQYF.

The chain employs TRBV10-2 and TRBJ1-2; D call uncertain. Germline loops: CDR1 WSHSY, CDR2 SAAADI. The germline V and J ends were trimmed by 5 bases and 7 bases, with 14 bases remaining between them. The CDR3 length is 13 residues. CDR3 DNA: TGCGCCAGCAGTCCAGACTTCAAGACTGGCTACACCTTC. Translation: CASSPDFKTGYTF.

The chain couples TRBV20-1 to TRBJ2-3; D tentatively reads TRBD1 or TRBD2 (5 bases each). V was trimmed by 0 bases and J by 0 bases, leaving 7 bases between them. CDR1 and CDR2 (germline): DFQATT, SNEGSKA (reference sequence). The CDR3 runs to 14 residues. Here the CDR3 reads CSARDGGSTDTQYF. CDR3 DNA: TGCAGTGCTAGAGATGGGGGAAGCACAGATACGCAGTATTTT.

The chain joins TRBV28 to TRBJ1-5, with 8 bases that match TRBD1. CDR3 length: 14 residues. V dropped 8 bases and J dropped 6; count of bases not matched to a gene: 9. Germline CDR1 MDHEN, CDR2 SYDVKM. CDR3 DNA sequence: TGTGCCAGCTTTTCCAGGGGGCAGGGTCAGCCCCAGCATTTT. Translating gives CASFSRGQGQPQHF.

This clonotype was counted a few times. The chain is built from TRBV12-3 or TRBV12-4 and TRBJ2-3; 15 positions match TRBD2. The CDR3 is made up of 17 amino acids. V gave up 4 bases and J gave up 4 bases; unmatched junction bases: 6. DNA for the CDR3: TGTGCCAGCAGTTCGGGACTAGCGGGGGGCGTAGCAGATACGCAGTATTTT. Translating it yields CASSSGLAGGVADTQYF.

This clonotype occurred a few times. The chain joins TRBV9 to TRBJ2-7; tentatively, D is TRBD1 (5 bases). The CDR3 runs to 13 residues. Trimming shortened V by 3 bases and J by 3 bases, and 10 bases separated the two germline ends. Germline V gene data show CDR1 as SGDLS and CDR2 as YYNGEE. The CDR3 DNA is TGTGCCAGCAGCGAGACAGTTAACTACGAGCAGTACTTC. It encodes CASSETVNYEQYF.

The J gene is TRBJ2-7, the V gene TRBV6-1; D might be TRBD1 (5 bases). The length of the CDR3 is 12 residues. Trimming removed 8 bases at V and 5 bases at J, with 13 bases between. CDR1 is MNHNS, CDR2 SASEGT, per germline. CDR3: CASPAGSHEQYF. Here the CDR3 DNA reads TGTGCCAGCCCGGCAGGGTCCCACGAGCAGTACTTC.

This clonotype occurred many times. The chain uses TRBV9 and TRBJ2-1; TRBD2 agrees at 8 bases. CDR3 length equals 15 residues. V was clipped by 0 bases and J by 4 bases; unmatched bases: 3. Germline CDR1 SGDLS, CDR2 YYNGEE. The CDR3 DNA is TGTGCCAGCAGCGTAGAAGCGGGAGCTTACAATGAGCAGTTCTTC. Translating gives CASSVEAGAYNEQFF.

The V gene is TRBV29-1, the J gene TRBJ1-1; D remains ambiguous. This CDR3 contains 11 residues. The V end lost 1 base, the J end lost 7 bases, and 7 bases lay between the germline ends. The V gene's germline CDR1 is SQVTM and CDR2 ANQGSEA. The DNA of the CDR3 is TGCAGCGTTGAAGGCTGGAGTGAAGCTTTCTTT. This sequence encodes CSVEGWSEAFF.

CDR3 loop: CASSLRGAVREAYNEQFF. The CDR3 nucleotides read TGTGCCAGTAGTCTCCGGGGGGCGGTTCGTGAAGCCTACAATGAGCAGTTCTTC. The chain has TRBV19 and TRBJ2-1; TRBD2 might be the D (7 bases). Trimming stripped 5 bases from V and 2 bases from J, with 22 bases between. The CDR3 totals 18 residues. The V gene's germline CDR1 is LNHDA and CDR2 SQIVND (reference sequence). The full variable domain, in which reference TRBV19 and TRBJ2-1 provide the parts outside the CDR3, is DGGITQSPKYLFRKEGQNVTLSCEQNLNHDAMYWYRQDPGQGLRLIYYSQIVNDFQKGDIAEGYSVSREKKESFPLTVTSAQKNPTAFYLCASSLRGAVREAYNEQFFGPGTRLTVL.

CDR3 residues: CAWSVEARKNIQYF. In DNA form, the CDR3 reads TGTGCCTGGAGTGTAGAGGCTCGTAAAAACATTCAGTACTTC. The chain joins TRBV30 to TRBJ2-4, with D uncertain. The CDR3 is 14 residues long. V gave up 0 bases and J gave up 4 bases, with 10 bases separating them. CDR1 and CDR2 from the germline V gene are GTSNPN and SVGIG (reference sequence). The whole variable domain, filled in from reference TRBV30 and TRBJ2-4, reads SQTIHQWPATLVQPVGSPLSLECTVEGTSNPNLYWYRQAAGRGLQLLFYSVGIGQISSEVPQNLSASRPQDRQFILSSKKLLLSDSGFYLCAWSVEARKNIQYFGAGTRLSVL.